These 10 T cell receptor beta chains originate from one sample sequenced in a study of T cell changes during pregnancy in multiple sclerosis. Profiled with immunoSEQ multiplex PCR; TCRdb holds only in-frame clones, not every one. The data show about 74,000 clones, with around 85% seen just once and approximately 3.3% held by the top ten. The sample consisted of peripheral blood, taken before pregnancy. The receptors come from a female donor with multiple sclerosis, enrolled in a pregnancy study.

V usage is TRBV30 and J usage is TRBJ2-3; weak D call: TRBD1 (6 bases). The germline CDR1 and CDR2 sequences are GTSNPN and SVGIG (reference sequence). This CDR3 has 14 amino acids. V was clipped by 5 bases and J by 3 bases, with 15 bases between them. The CDR3 bases are TGTGCCTGGGAGAGGGGGATTCGGACAGATACGCAGTATTTT. Amino acid sequence: CAWERGIRTDTQYF.

The chain is built from TRBV4-3 and TRBJ1-1, with D possibly TRBD1 on 6 matching bases. This CDR3 spans 15 amino acids. Germline V CDR1 and CDR2: LGHNA, YSLEER. The V end lost 0 bases, the J end lost 5 bases, and 13 bases lay between the germline ends. In DNA form, the CDR3 reads TGCGCCAGCAGCCAAGACGGTTTGAGGGGGACTGAAGCTTTCTTT. Translated, it gives CASSQDGLRGTEAFF.

CDR3 sequence reads: CASRDREQFEKLFF. DNA for the CDR3: TGTGCCAGCAGGGACAGGGAGCAGTTTGAAAAACTGTTTTTT. This chain links TRBV27 with TRBJ1-4, with 8 bases identical to TRBD1. V shed 6 bases, J shed 7 bases, and the junction held 7 bases outside the gene matches. The CDR3 runs to 14 residues. Germline values: CDR1 MNHEY, CDR2 SMNVEV (reference sequence).

The chain is built from TRBV30 and TRBJ1-5, with D tentatively TRBD1 (6 bases). Per the germline V gene, CDR1 is GTSNPN and CDR2 is SVGIG (reference sequence). V was clipped by 5 bases and J by 1 base, with 15 bases between them. The length of the CDR3 is 15 residues. CDR3 residues: CAWGGQGISNQPQHF. Written as DNA, the CDR3 is TGTGCCTGGGGGGGCCAGGGAATAAGCAATCAGCCCCAGCATTTT.

The sample holds a few counts of this clone. V is TRBV11-2 and J is TRBJ2-7; unclear D gene. The CDR3 loop spans 13 amino acids. CDR1 is SGHAT and CDR2 is FQNNGV in the germline V gene. V lost 0 bases and J 5 bases, leaving 8 bases between the germline ends. CDR3 loop: CASSLDRIDEQYF. The CDR3 DNA is TGTGCCAGCAGCTTAGATCGTATCGACGAGCAGTACTTC.

The V and J genes are TRBV27 and TRBJ1-5; 8 bases align to TRBD1. Germline V lookup: CDR1 MNHEY, CDR2 SMNVEV (reference sequence). There are 14 residues in the CDR3. J was trimmed by 7 bases and V by 6 bases; bases with no gene match: 8. DNA for the CDR3: TGTGCCAGCAGCACCGGGACAGGTAACCAGCCCCAGCATTTT. It is translated as CASSTGTGNQPQHF.

This clone was observed a single time. V is TRBV30 and J is TRBJ1-4; the D gene is possibly TRBD1 (5 bases). The length of the CDR3 is 14 residues. V was cut by 4 bases and J by 0 bases, with 9 bases left in between. Germline CDR1 is GTSNPN and CDR2 is SVGIG (reference sequence). CDR3 in DNA: TGTGCCTGGACCAAGGGGTCAACTAATGAAAAACTGTTTTTT. Translation: CAWTKGSTNEKLFF.

The rearrangement joins TRBV6-1 to TRBJ1-4, with a possible D match to TRBD1 (5 bases). The germline V and J ends were trimmed by 8 bases and 3 bases, with 13 bases remaining between them. There are 14 residues in the CDR3. Looked up from germline, CDR1 is MNHNS and CDR2 is SASEGT. CDR3 amino acids: CASRADSANEKLFF. As DNA, the CDR3 is TGTGCCAGCCGAGCCGACAGTGCTAATGAAAAACTGTTTTTT.

The V call is TRBV6-1, the J call TRBJ2-7; tentative D call: TRBD1 (5 bases). This CDR3 spans 15 amino acids. The V gene lost 0 bases and the J gene lost 2 bases, with 11 bases spanning the gap. The germline V gene has CDR1 MNHNS and CDR2 SASEGT. CDR3 nucleotides: TGTGCCAGCAGTGAAGCGCAGACAGCTACCTACGAGCAGTACTTC. This gives the protein CASSEAQTATYEQYF.

This clone was counted a single time. The rearrangement joins TRBV7-7 to TRBJ2-5; TRBD2 matches 12 bases. The germline V gene has CDR1 SSHAT and CDR2 FNYEAQ (reference sequence). Trimming at V came to 5 bases and at J to 4 bases, leaving 11 bases not matched to a gene. CDR3 size: 17 residues. The CDR3 sequence: CASSPRTTSGSGETQYF. The CDR3 DNA is TGTGCCAGCAGCCCTAGGACGACTAGCGGGAGTGGAGAGACCCAGTACTTC.